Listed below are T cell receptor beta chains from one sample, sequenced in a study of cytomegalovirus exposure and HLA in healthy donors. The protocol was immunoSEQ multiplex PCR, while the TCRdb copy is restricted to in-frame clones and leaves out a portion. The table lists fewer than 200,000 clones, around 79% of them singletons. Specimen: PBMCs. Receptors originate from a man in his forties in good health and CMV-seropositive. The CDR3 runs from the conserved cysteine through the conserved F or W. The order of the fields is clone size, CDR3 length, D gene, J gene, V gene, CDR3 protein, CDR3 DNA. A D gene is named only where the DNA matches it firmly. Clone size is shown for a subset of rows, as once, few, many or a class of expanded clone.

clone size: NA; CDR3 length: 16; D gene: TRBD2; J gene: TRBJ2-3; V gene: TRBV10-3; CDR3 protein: CAITPRGGADADTQYF; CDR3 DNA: TGTGCCATCACCCCACGGGGGGGGGCCGATGCAGATACGCAGTATTTT
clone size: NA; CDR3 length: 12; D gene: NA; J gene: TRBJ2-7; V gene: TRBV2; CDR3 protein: CASSVLIGEQYF; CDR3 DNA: TGTGCCAGCAGTGTACTAATTGGCGAGCAGTACTTC
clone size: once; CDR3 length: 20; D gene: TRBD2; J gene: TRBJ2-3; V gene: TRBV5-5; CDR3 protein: CASSPRRGLAGADNTDTQYF; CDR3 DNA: TGTGCCAGCAGCCCTCGCCGAGGACTAGCGGGAGCAGACAACACAGATACGCAGTATTTT
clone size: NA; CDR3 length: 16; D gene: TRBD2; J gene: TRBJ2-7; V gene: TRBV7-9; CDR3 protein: CASSPEGAGGFGVQYF; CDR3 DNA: TGTGCCAGCAGCCCCGAGGGGGCGGGAGGGTTCGGCGTGCAGTACTTC
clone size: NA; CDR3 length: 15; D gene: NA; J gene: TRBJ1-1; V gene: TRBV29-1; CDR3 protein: CSVVSQGGSATEAFF; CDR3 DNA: TGCAGCGTTGTTTCCCAGGGAGGTTCCGCCACTGAAGCTTTCTTT
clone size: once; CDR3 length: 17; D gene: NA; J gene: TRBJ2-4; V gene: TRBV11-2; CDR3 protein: CASSKWAEAIAKNSQYF; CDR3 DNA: TGTGCCAGCAGCAAATGGGCGGAGGCTATAGCCAAAAACAGTCAGTACTTC
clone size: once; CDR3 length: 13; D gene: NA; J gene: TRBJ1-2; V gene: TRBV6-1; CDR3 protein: CASLSRGAWGYTF; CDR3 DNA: TGTGCCAGCCTCTCCAGGGGAGCGTGGGGCTACACCTTC
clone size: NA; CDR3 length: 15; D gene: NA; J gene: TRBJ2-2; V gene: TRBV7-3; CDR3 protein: CASSPGPEGTGELFF; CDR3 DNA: TGTGCCAGCAGTCCAGGCCCGGAGGGGACCGGGGAGCTGTTTTTT
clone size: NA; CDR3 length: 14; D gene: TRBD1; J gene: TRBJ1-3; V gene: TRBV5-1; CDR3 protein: CASSSGTGGYTIYF; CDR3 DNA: TGCGCCAGCAGCTCCGGGACAGGGGGCTACACCATATATTTT
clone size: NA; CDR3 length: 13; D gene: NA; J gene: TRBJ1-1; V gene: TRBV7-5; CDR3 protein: CARSSKGASEAFF; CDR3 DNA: TGTGCCAGAAGCTCTAAGGGGGCTTCTGAAGCTTTCTTT
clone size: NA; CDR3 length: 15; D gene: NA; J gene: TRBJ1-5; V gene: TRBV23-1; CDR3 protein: CASSQPTGRVQPQHF; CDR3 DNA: TGCGCCAGCAGTCAACCGACAGGTAGAGTTCAGCCCCAGCATTTT
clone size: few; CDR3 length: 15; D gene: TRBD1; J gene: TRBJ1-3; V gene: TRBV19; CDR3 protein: CASSPGTGVGNTIYF; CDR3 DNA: TGTGCCAGTAGCCCCGGGACAGGGGTCGGAAACACCATATATTTT
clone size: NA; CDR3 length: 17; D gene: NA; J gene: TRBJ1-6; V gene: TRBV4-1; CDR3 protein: CASSQDLRQSYNSPLHF; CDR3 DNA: TGCGCCAGCAGCCAAGATCTTCGACAGTCCTATAATTCACCCCTCCACTTT
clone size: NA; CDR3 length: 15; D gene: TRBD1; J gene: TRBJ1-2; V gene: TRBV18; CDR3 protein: CASSPRDSPNYGYTF; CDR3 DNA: TGTGCCAGCTCACCCAGGGACAGCCCTAACTATGGCTACACCTTC
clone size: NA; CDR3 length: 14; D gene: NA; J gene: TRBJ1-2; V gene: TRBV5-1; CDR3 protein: CASSLEAGSYGYTF; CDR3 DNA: TGCGCCAGCAGCTTGGAGGCAGGGTCTTATGGCTACACCTTC
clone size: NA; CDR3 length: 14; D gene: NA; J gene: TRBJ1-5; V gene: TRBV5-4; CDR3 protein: CASSFKAGDQPQHF; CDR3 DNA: TGTGCCAGCAGCTTCAAGGCAGGGGATCAGCCCCAGCATTTT
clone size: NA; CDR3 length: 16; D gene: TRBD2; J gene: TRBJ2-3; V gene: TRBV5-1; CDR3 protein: CASSKGLAFDADTQYF; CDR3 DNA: TGCGCCAGCAGCAAGGGACTAGCGTTCGATGCAGATACGCAGTATTTT
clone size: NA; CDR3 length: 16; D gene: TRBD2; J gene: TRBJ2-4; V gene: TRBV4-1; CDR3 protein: CASSQDVRGGWNIQYF; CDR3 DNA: TGCGCCAGCAGCCAAGATGTGAGGGGAGGGTGGAACATTCAGTACTTC
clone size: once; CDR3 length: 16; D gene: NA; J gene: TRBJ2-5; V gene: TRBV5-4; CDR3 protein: CASSLGSAGREETQYF; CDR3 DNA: TGTGCCAGCAGCTTGGGATCTGCGGGAAGAGAGGAGACCCAGTACTTC
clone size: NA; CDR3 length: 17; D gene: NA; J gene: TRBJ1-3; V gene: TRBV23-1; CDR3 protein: CASVLGTNSAPGNTIYF; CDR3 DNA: TGCGCCAGCGTACTCGGGACTAATTCTGCTCCTGGAAACACCATATATTTT
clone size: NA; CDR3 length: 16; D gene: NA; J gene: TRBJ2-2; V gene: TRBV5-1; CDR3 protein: CASRRGTGTNTGELFF; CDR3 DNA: TGCGCCAGCAGGCGAGGGACGGGGACTAACACCGGGGAGCTGTTTTTT
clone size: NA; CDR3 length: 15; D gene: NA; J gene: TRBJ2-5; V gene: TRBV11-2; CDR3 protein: CASSHGQGTYETQYF; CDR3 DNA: TGTGCCAGCAGCCACGGGCAGGGAACCTACGAGACCCAGTACTTC
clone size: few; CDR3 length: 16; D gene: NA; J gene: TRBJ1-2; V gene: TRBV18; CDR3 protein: CASSPPGEDWGYGYTF; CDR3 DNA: TGTGCCAGCTCACCACCGGGGGAGGATTGGGGCTATGGCTACACCTTC
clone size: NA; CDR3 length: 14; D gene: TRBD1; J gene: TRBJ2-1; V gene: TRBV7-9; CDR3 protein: CASSYRTGEHEQFF; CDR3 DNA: TGTGCCAGCAGCTACAGGACAGGGGAGCATGAGCAGTTCTTC
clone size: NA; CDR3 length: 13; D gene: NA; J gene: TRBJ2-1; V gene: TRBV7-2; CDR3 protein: CASSLYGGNEQFF; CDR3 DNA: TGTGCCAGCAGCTTATACGGCGGGAATGAGCAGTTCTTC
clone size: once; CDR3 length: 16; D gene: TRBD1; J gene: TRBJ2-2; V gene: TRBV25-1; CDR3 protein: CASSGHRGQDTGELFF; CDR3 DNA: TGTGCCAGCAGCGGACACAGGGGGCAGGACACCGGGGAGCTGTTTTTT
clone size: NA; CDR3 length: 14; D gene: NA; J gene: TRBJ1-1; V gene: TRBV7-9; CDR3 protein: CASSLGDFRTEAFF; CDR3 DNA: TGTGCCAGCAGCTTGGGGGACTTTCGCACTGAAGCTTTCTTT
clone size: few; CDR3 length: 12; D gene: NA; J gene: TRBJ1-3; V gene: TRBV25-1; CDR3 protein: CASSVSRNTIYF; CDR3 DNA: TGTGCCAGCAGTGTGAGTCGAAACACCATATATTTT
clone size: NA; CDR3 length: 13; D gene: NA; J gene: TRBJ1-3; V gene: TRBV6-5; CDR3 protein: CASNGHQGNTIYF; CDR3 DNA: TGTGCCAGCAACGGACACCAGGGAAACACCATATATTTT
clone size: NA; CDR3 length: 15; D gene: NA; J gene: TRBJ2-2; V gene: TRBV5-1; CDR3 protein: CASSLLQGLAGELFF; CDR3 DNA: TGCGCCAGCAGCTTGCTTCAGGGCTTGGCCGGGGAGCTGTTTTTT
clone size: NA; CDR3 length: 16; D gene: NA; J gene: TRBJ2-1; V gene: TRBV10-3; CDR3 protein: CAISAPTQGTYNEQFF; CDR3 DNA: TGTGCCATCAGTGCTCCGACACAGGGCACCTACAATGAGCAGTTCTTC
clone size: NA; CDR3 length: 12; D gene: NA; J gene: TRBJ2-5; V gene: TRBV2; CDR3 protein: CASRSSGETQYF; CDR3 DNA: TGTGCCAGCAGAAGTTCGGGAGAGACCCAGTACTTC
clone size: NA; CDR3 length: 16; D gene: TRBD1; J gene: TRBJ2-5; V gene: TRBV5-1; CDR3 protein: CASSWFSGTGGETQYF; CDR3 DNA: TGCGCCAGCAGCTGGTTCTCCGGGACAGGGGGAGAGACCCAGTACTTC
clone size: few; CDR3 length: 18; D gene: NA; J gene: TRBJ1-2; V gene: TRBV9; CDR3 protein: CASSVGERGTSANYGYTF; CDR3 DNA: TGTGCCAGCAGCGTAGGAGAAAGGGGTACTTCAGCCAACTATGGCTACACCTTC
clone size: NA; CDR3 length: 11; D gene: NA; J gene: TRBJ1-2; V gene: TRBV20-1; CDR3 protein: CSAFRSYGYTF; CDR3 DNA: TGCAGTGCGTTTAGAAGCTATGGCTACACCTTC
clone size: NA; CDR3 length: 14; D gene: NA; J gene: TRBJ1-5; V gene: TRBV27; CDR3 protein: CASSPGYSNQPQHF; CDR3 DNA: TGTGCAAGCAGCCCCGGTTATAGCAATCAGCCCCAGCATTTT
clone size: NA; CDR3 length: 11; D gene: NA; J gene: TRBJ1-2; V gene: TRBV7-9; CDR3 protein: CASSVTGGYTF; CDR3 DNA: TGTGCCAGCAGCGTGACAGGAGGCTACACCTTC
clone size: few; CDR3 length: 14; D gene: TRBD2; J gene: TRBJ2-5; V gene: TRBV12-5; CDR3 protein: CASGLGLTQETQYF; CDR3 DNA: TGTGCTAGTGGTCTGGGACTAACCCAAGAGACCCAGTACTTC